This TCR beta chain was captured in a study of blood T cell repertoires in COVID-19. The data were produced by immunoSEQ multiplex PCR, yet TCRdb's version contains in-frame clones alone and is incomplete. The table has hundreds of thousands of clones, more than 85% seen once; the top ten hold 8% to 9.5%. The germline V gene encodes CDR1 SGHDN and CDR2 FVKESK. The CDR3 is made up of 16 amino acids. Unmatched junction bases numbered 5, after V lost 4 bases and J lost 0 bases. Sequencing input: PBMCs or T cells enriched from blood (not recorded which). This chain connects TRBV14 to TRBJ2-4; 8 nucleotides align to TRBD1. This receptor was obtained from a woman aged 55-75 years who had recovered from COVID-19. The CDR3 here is CASSRGQGLAKNIQYF. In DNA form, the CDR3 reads TGTGCCAGCAGCCGCGGACAGGGTCTAGCCAAAAACATTCAGTACTTC.